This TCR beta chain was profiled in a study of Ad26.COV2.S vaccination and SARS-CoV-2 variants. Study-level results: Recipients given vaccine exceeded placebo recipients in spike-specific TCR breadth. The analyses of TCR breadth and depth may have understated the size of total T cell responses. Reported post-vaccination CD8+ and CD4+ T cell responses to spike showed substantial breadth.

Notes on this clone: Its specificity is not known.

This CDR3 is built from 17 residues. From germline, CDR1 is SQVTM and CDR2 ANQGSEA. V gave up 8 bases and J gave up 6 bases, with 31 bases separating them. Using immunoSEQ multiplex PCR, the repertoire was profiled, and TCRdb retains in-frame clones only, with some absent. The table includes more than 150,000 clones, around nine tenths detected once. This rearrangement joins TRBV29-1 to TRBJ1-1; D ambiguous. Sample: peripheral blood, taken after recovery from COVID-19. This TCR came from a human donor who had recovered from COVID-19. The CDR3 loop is CSLRAPRPVIPTSEAFF. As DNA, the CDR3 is TGCAGCCTACGGGCCCCTCGGCCAGTTATTCCCACCTCTGAAGCTTTCTTT.